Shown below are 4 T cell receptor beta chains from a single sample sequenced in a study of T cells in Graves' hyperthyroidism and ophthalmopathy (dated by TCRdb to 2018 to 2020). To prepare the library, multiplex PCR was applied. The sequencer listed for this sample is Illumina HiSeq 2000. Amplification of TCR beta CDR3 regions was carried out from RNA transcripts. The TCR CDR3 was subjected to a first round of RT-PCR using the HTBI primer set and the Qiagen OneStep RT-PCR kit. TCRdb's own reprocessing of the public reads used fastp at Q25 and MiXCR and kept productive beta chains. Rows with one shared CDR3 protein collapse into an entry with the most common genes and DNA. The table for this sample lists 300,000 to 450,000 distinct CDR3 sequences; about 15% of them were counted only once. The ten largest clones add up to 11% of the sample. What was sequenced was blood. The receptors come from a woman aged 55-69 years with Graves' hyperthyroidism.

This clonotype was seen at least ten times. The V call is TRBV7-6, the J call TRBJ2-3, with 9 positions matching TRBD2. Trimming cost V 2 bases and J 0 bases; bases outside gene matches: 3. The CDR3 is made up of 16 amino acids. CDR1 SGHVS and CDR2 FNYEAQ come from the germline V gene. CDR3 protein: CASSLRLAGSTDTQYF. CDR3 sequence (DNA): TGTGCCAGCAGCTTAAGGCTAGCGGGAAGCACAGATACGCAGTATTTT. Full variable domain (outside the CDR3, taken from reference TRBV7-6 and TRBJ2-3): GAGVSQSPRYKVTKRGQDVALRCDPISGHVSLYWYRQALGQGPEFLTYFNYEAQQDKSGLPNDRFSAERPEGSISTLTIQRTEQRDSAMYRCASSLRLAGSTDTQYFGPGTRLTVL.

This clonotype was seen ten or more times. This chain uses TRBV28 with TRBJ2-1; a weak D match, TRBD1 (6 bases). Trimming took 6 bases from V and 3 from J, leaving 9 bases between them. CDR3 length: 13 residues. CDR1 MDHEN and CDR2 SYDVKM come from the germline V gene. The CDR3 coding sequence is TGTGCCAGCAGAAGACAGGACTACAATGAGCAGTTCTTC. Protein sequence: CASRRQDYNEQFF.

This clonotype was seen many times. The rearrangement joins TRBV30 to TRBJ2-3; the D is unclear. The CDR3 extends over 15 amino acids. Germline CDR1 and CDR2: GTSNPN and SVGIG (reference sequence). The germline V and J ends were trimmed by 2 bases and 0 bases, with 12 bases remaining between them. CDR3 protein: CAWSSPGISTDTQYF. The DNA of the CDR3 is TGTGCCTGGAGTTCCCCCGGAATAAGCACAGATACGCAGTATTTT.

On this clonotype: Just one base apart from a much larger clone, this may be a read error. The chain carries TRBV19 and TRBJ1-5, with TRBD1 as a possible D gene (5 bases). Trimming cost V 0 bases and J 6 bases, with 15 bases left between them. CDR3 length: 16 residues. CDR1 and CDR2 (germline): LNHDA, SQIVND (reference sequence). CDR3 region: CASSIDRRAGSQPQHF. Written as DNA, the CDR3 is TGTGCCAGTAGTATAGATCGTCGGGCAGGGAGTCAGCCCCAGCATTTT.